Detailed here is one T cell receptor (beta chain). This entry belongs to a study of blood T cell repertoires in COVID-19. The method was immunoSEQ multiplex PCR; TCRdb's version includes in-frame clones alone and lacks a portion of them. The sample shows about 240,000 clones, about 90% of them seen only once. V was clipped by 3 bases and J by 5 bases, with 23 bases between them. The CDR3 length is 18 residues. CDR1 and CDR2 from the germline V gene are MGHRA and YSYEKL. This chain connects TRBV4-1 to TRBJ2-1, with D tentatively TRBD2 (6 bases). The TCR sequence derives from a woman aged 40 to 50 with acute COVID-19. Material for sequencing was PBMCs or T cells enriched from blood (not recorded which). CDR3 in DNA: TGCGCCAGCAGCCAGCCTTTGGGCCGGGACTGGCTAAACAATGAGCAGTTCTTC. Amino acids: CASSQPLGRDWLNNEQFF.